This T cell receptor beta chain stems from a study of cytotoxic CD8 clonotypes in ibrutinib-treated CLL. On the study more broadly: IGHV unmutated around 17; relapsed/refractory approximately 10; treatment-naive roughly 15. Sequenced samples delivered averages of some 260,000 productive templates and around 90,000 productive rearrangements.

Overall study results and limits: Clonality (at baseline) was higher than in age-matched healthy donors and tracked circulating CD8+ T-cell counts.

Measured with immunoSEQ multiplex PCR; TCRdb has only the in-frame clones, and not every one. The data contain tens of thousands of clones, 65% to 70% of them seen just once; the ten biggest clones take up just over 50%. Frozen-stored PBMCs produced 1.5 to 2.5 micrograms of genomic DNA for TCR beta libraries. The length of the CDR3 is 14 residues. The ends were cut back, 1 base at V and 4 bases at J, with 10 bases in the middle. CDR1 and CDR2 from the germline V gene are MNHEY and SMNVEV (reference sequence). This clone came up a few times. Its antigen is unknown. The sequences come from PBMCs, collected at disease progression, from a patient treated with ibrutinib. The rearrangement links TRBV27 to TRBJ1-1; D not resolved. The sequence came from a human donor with chronic lymphocytic leukemia. CDR3 bases: TGTGCCAGCAGTTTATGGGGTTTGGGCACTGAAGCTTTCTTT. Its protein product is CASSLWGLGTEAFF.